This T cell receptor (beta chain) was captured in a study of Graves' ophthalmopathy and Graves' hyperthyroidism (dated by TCRdb to 2016 to 2019). Describing the broader study: Peripheral blood was collected at initial diagnosis, before any treatment. Following sample collection, hyperthyroidism patients were given methimazole at a starting dose of 30 mg daily, and ophthalmopathy patients were given high-dose intravenous methylprednisolone. In total, approximately 130 blood samples were TCR-sequenced: 40 to 45 ophthalmopathy, under 80 hyperthyroidism and some 17 hyperthyroidism-to-ophthalmopathy patients. The roughly 100 discovery patients were randomly divided into training and test sets at a 7:3 ratio. TCR beta repertoire signatures were used to distinguish Graves' ophthalmopathy from Graves' hyperthyroidism and to predict progression to ophthalmopathy. In roughly six hyperthyroidism patients, the T-cell repertoires found in thyroid tissue were compared with those found in blood. The independent validation cohort included about 20 hyperthyroidism patients plus 17 patients who later progressed from hyperthyroidism to ophthalmopathy. To explore V-J signatures distinguishing ophthalmopathy from hyperthyroidism, a discovery set of about a hundred patients (more than 40 ophthalmopathy, 57 stable hyperthyroidism) was enrolled.

Ophthalmopathy patients had moderately to severely active disease, Clinical Activity Score of at least 3, NOSPECS grade of at least 4, and disease duration under 3 months. Anyone with other autoimmune diseases, uncontrolled infections, pregnancy or lactation was excluded from the study. Clinical symptoms, serum thyroxine, TRAb, thyroid ultrasound and orbital computed tomography formed the basis of the diagnosis. Ficoll-Paque density gradient centrifugation was used to isolate PBMCs from 10 ml of fresh peripheral blood. Total RNA was extracted using Trizol reagent, and RNA quality was checked on an Agilent 2100 Bioanalyzer. For repertoire sequencing, TCR beta CDR3 regions were amplified from RNA transcripts. A first-round RT-PCR used HTBI primers with the Qiagen OneStep RT-PCR kit, followed by a second-round multiplex PCR, size selection and purification. Sequencing of the libraries was carried out on an Illumina HiSeq2000 in paired-end mode with 100 bp reads. Concerning the study's data processing: SOAPnuke was used to process the reads, throwing out any read that had adapters, had uncalled bases, had a mean Phred below 15, or lacked an exact constant-primer or identifier match. High-quality paired reads were merged with COPE v1.2.5. Each unique nucleotide sequence was treated as a clonotype, and MiTCR v1.1 was used to align the clonotypes to the IMGT TRB V, D and J references. The analysis was limited to V-J combinations with a frequency above 0.0001, which together covered roughly 99% of the repertoires. For each V-J combination, a TCR clonal expansion and chaos score was defined as the ratio of F50 clonal expansion to chaos observed in the TCRdist matrix. Features were reduced by Welch's t-statistics and random forest to around 14 V-J combinations, which fed a naive Bayes classifier. The similarity between thyroid and blood repertoires was quantified using the Morisita-Horn index. TCRdb itself trimmed the public reads at Q25 with fastp, ran MiXCR and retained productive beta chains. Rows are unified per CDR3 protein, each entry keeping the most common DNA and genes. The V and J calls and clone size are TCRdb's, not the authors'. The table for this sample lists some 160,000 distinct CDR3 sequences; around two fifths of them were counted only once. The ten top clones hold roughly 8.9% of the sample.

Trimming removed 6 bases from V and 5 bases from J; the gene matches leave 12 bases unexplained. The CDR3 starts with the cysteine, ends with the phenylalanine, and has 15 residues. Of all the DNA, just the CDR3 is kept, 45 bases in frame from base 1. Beyond this particular receptor, the publication reports: In cross-validation, the 13-signature model distinguished ophthalmopathy from stable hyperthyroidism with 87.88% sensitivity and about 81% specificity, while in the test set the corresponding values were 80% and 75%. Most expanded thyroid clonotypes with frequency above 0.001 were also detected in blood, suggesting blood repertoires may reflect the thyroid immune response. In validation, the model predicted ophthalmopathy progression with nearly 71% sensitivity and 72.22% specificity; 12 predicted patients were CT-confirmed with GO in a median of approximately 6.5 months. Sample size was not predetermined statistically, and investigators were not blinded to group allocation.

As regards this clonotype: The clone's antigen remains unknown. Base qualities are not recorded, but no much larger clone differs from it by a single base.

The TCR comes from a man aged 30 to 45 with Graves' ophthalmopathy. Donor details come from another sample of the same person, matched by shared clones. The sequenced sample was peripheral blood. The chain is encoded by TRBV12-3 or TRBV12-4 joined to TRBJ2-7, with TRBD1 identical over 8 junction bases. This receptor carries the CDR3 CASSATGTGRDEQYF. The nucleotides read TGTGCCAGCAGCGCCACCGGGACAGGTCGGGACGAGCAGTACTTC.